The T cell receptor (beta chain) described here comes from a study of response to subunit inactivated influenza vaccine. MiXCR, run by TCRdb on the RT-PCR reads, gives a single entry per CDR3 protein. Among hundreds of thousands of distinct CDR3 sequences listed, about a fifth were seen once. Trimming left V 2 bases short and J 4 bases short, with 15 bases between. The CDR3 extends over 15 amino acids. The germline V gene encodes CDR1 SGHTA and CDR2 FQGNSA. This clonotype has more than one count but fewer than ten. Its antigen is as yet unknown. Study-wide results and limits: That few new T cells are recruited by each seasonal influenza vaccination was the authors' suggestion.

This sequence was found in a man in his fifties who received an inactivated influenza vaccine. V is TRBV7-2 and J is TRBJ2-7, with D unresolved. The material was PBMCs from blood, obtained about 5 days after vaccination. CDR3: CASSLFSRPPYEQYF. CDR3 nucleotide sequence: TGTGCCAGCAGCTTATTCTCGCGACCACCATACGAGCAGTACTTC.